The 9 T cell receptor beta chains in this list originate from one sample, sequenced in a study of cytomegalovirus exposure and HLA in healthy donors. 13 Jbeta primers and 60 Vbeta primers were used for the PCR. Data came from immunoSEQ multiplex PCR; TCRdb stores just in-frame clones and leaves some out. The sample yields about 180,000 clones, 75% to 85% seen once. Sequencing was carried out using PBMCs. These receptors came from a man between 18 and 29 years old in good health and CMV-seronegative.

The CDR3 DNA is TGTGCCTGGAGTAAAAATGAGGGTGGTGAAAAACTGTTTTTT. Translating gives CAWSKNEGGEKLFF. The chain combines TRBV30 with TRBJ1-4; no clear D. V lost 2 bases to trimming and J lost 7 bases, with 14 bases between them. The CDR3 loop spans 14 amino acids. Germline CDR1 reads GTSNPN; CDR2 reads SVGIG (reference sequence).

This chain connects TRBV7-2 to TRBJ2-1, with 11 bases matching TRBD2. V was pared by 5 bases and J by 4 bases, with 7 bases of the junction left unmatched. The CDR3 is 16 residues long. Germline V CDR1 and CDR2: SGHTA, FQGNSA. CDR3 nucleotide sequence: TGTGCCAGCAGCCCTTTTAGCGGGGGGGGTTACAATGAGCAGTTCTTC. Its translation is CASSPFSGGGYNEQFF. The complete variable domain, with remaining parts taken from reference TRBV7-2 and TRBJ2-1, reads GAGVSQSPSNKVTEKGKDVELRCDPISGHTALYWYRQSLGQGLEFLIYFQGNSAPDKSGLPSDRFSAERTGGSVSTLTIQRTQQEDSAVYLCASSPFSGGGYNEQFFGPGTRLTVL.

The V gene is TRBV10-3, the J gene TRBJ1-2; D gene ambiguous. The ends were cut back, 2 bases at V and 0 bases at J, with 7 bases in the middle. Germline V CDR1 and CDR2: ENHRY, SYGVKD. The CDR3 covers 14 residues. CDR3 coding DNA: TGTGCCATCAGTGAGGGCGGTTCTAACTATGGCTACACCTTC. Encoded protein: CAISEGGSNYGYTF.

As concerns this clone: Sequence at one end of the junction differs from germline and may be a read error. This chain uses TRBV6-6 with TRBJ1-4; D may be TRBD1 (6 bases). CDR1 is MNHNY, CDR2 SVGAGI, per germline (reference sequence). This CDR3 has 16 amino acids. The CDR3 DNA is TGTGCCAGCAGTTACCCCCAGGGGACAACTCATGAAAAACTGTTTTTT. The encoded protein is CASSYPQGTTHEKLFF.

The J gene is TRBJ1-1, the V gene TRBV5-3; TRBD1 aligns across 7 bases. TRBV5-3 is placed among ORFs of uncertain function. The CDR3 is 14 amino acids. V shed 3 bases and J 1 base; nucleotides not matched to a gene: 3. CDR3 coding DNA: TGTGCCAGAAGCTCGGGACAGCAGAACACTGAAGCTTTCTTT. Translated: CARSSGQQNTEAFF.

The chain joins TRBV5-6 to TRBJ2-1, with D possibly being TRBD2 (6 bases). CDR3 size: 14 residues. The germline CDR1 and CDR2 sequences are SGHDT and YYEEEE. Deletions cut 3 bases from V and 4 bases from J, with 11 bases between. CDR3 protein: CASSYGTFYNEQFF. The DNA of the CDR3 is TGTGCCAGCAGCTACGGGACTTTTTACAATGAGCAGTTCTTC.

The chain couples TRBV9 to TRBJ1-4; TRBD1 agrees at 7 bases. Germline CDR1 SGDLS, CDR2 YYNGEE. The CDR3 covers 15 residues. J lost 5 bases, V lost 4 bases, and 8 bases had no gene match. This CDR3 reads CASSFTEGANEKLFF. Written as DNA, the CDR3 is TGTGCCAGCAGCTTTACCGAGGGGGCAAATGAAAAACTGTTTTTT.

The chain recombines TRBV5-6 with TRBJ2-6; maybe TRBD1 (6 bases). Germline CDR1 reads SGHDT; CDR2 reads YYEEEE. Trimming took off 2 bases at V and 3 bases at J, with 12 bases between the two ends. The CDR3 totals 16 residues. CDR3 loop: CASSFYRELGANVLTF. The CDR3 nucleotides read TGTGCCAGCAGCTTCTACAGGGAACTTGGGGCCAACGTCCTGACTTTC. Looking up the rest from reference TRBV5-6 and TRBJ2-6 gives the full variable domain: DAGVTQSPTHLIKTRGQQVTLRCSPKSGHDTVSWYQQALGQGPQFIFQYYEEEERQRGNFPDRFSGHQFPNYSSELNVNALLLGDSALYLCASSFYRELGANVLTFGAGSRLTVL.

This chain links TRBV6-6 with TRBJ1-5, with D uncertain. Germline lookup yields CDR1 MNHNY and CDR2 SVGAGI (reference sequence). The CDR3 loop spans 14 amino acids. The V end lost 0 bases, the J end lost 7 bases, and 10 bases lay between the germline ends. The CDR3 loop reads CASSYSSGNQPQHF. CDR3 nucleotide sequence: TGTGCCAGCAGTTACTCGTCGGGGAACCAGCCCCAGCATTTT.